Below, 23 T cell receptor beta chains from the same sample are listed, as sequenced in a study of T cells after posttransplantation cyclophosphamide. Cyclophosphamide on days +3 and +4 followed busulfan-fludarabine conditioning and a marrow graft. Profiling relied on immunoSEQ multiplex PCR, and the TCRdb table lists in-frame clones only, not all of them. The sample gives several thousand clones, roughly 90% of which show up once; roughly 1.1% is in the top ten. This specimen consisted of CD4+ T cells sorted from blood, obtained 1404 days after allogeneic stem cell transplant with posttransplant cyclophosphamide. Receptors were obtained from a female patient between 50 and 59 years old who received an allogeneic stem cell transplant from a related donor, was CMV-positive, and had no GVHD. Some T cells may have come from the graft donor.

About this clone: At one of its ends the junction is not consistent with the germline gene, which may arise from a read error. This rearrangement joins TRBV5-1 to TRBJ1-2, with D tentatively TRBD1 (6 bases). Germline V CDR1 and CDR2: SGHRS, YFSETQ. There are 13 residues in the CDR3. The DNA of the CDR3 is TGCGCCAGCAGCTTGGAGCCCCACAGGGACCCCTCCTTC. This sequence encodes CASSLEPHRDPSF.

The gene calls are TRBV7-2 and TRBJ1-2; no clear D gene. The length of the CDR3 is 17 residues. CDR1 and CDR2 from the germline V gene are SGHTA and FQGNSA. V was shortened by 4 bases and J by 5 bases, with 23 bases between the two germline ends. CDR3 DNA sequence: TGTGCCAGCAGCTCCGGCAGGTCCCAACCAGGAGGGTATGGCTACACCTTC. It yields the protein CASSSGRSQPGGYGYTF. The full variable domain, in which reference TRBV7-2 and TRBJ1-2 provide the parts outside the CDR3, is GAGVSQSPSNKVTEKGKDVELRCDPISGHTALYWYRQSLGQGLEFLIYFQGNSAPDKSGLPSDRFSAERTGGSVSTLTIQRTQQEDSAVYLCASSSGRSQPGGYGYTFGSGTRLTVV.

This clone was detected only once. J is TRBJ2-5 and V is TRBV7-9; a possible D gene is TRBD2 (6 bases). CDR1 and CDR2 from the germline V gene are SEHNR and FQNEAQ (reference sequence). CDR3 length equals 14 residues. With 3 bases removed from V and 5 bases from J, the gap between germline ends came to 13 bases. This CDR3 reads CASSFQVEGETQYF. The DNA for the CDR3 is TGTGCCAGCAGCTTTCAAGTGGAGGGGGAGACCCAGTACTTC.

The chain is built from TRBV12-2 and TRBJ2-7; the D call in the table, TRBD2, was not verified against the DNA. TRBV12-2 is termed a pseudogene. The CDR3 contains 16 residues. CDR3 DNA: TGTGCAAGTCGCAACAAACTAGCGGGAGATATCTACGAGCAGTACTTC. This codes for CASRNKLAGDIYEQYF.

The chain carries TRBV29-1 and TRBJ2-7, with 12 positions matching TRBD1. CDR3 size: 16 residues. The germline gives CDR1 SQVTM, CDR2 ANQGSEA. After removal of 6 bases from V and 7 bases from J, the junction contained 16 bases not matched to a gene. The CDR3 reads CSVTGQAGQGAGEQYF. The DNA for the CDR3 is TGCAGCGTAACGGGACAAGCGGGACAGGGGGCGGGGGAGCAGTACTTC.

J is TRBJ1-1 and V is TRBV19, with 8 bases matching TRBD1. V trimming: 7 bases; J trimming: 7 bases; junction bases outside the gene matches: 11. Germline loops: CDR1 LNHDA, CDR2 SQIVND (reference sequence). This CDR3 is built from 14 residues. DNA for the CDR3: TGTGCCAGTACCTCCCTCGGACAGGGAGGTGAAGCTTTCTTT. This encodes CASTSLGQGGEAFF.

This clone was seen a single time. The chain has TRBV27 and TRBJ2-2; no firm D call. Germline V gives CDR1 MNHEY, CDR2 SMNVEV (reference sequence). V gave up 3 bases and J gave up 7 bases, with 12 bases separating them. The CDR3 loop spans 14 amino acids. The CDR3 protein is CASSLVGGVGELFF. In DNA form, the CDR3 reads TGTGCCAGCAGTTTGGTTGGCGGCGTCGGGGAGCTGTTTTTT.

The chain carries TRBV10-2 and TRBJ1-1; D ambiguous. The germline CDR1 and CDR2 sequences are WSHSY and SAAADI. Trimming took 8 bases from V and 5 from J, leaving 12 bases between them. CDR3 length: 12 residues. The CDR3 region has the DNA TGCGCCAGCCGACGACTGTATACTGAAGCTTTCTTT. This gives the protein CASRRLYTEAFF.

The V call is TRBV7-6, the J call TRBJ2-1; TRBD2 matches at 9 bases. The CDR3 loop spans 18 amino acids. Germline values: CDR1 SGHVS, CDR2 FNYEAQ. The trim removed 2 bases at V and 2 bases at J, leaving 10 bases unmatched. CDR3 region: CASSLRAAGGPTYNEQFF. The CDR3 nucleotides are TGTGCCAGCAGCTTAAGGGCGGCGGGAGGGCCTACCTACAATGAGCAGTTCTTC.

The rearrangement joins TRBV7-3 to TRBJ1-1; D is undetermined. V gave up 1 base and J gave up 0 bases, with 9 bases separating them. The CDR3 runs 15 residues. Germline V lookup: CDR1 SGHTA, CDR2 FQGTGA. CDR3 protein: CASSLMARVNTEAFF. The CDR3 DNA is TGTGCCAGCAGCTTAATGGCCCGGGTGAACACTGAAGCTTTCTTT.

The rearrangement uses TRBV28 and TRBJ2-2; possibly TRBD2 for D (6 bases). CDR1 MDHEN and CDR2 SYDVKM come from the germline V gene. The CDR3 loop spans 16 amino acids. V was shortened by 2 bases and J by 6 bases, with 16 bases between the two germline ends. The CDR3 nucleotides are TGTGCCAGCAGTTTAAGGCCCAGCGGGCTCCCCGGGGAGCTGTTTTTT. Protein: CASSLRPSGLPGELFF.

The chain has TRBV7-9 and TRBJ1-2, with 7 bases aligning to TRBD1. CDR3 size: 14 residues. CDR1 is SEHNR, CDR2 FQNEAQ, per germline (reference sequence). Germline trimming cut 5 bases from V and 5 bases from J; bases unmatched to any gene: 8. CDR3 amino acids: CASSTTGYGYGYTF. The CDR3 DNA reads TGTGCCAGCAGCACGACAGGGTATGGGTATGGCTACACCTTC.

The CDR3 loop reads CATSVASYNEQFF. Written as DNA, the CDR3 is TGTGCCACCTCAGTAGCCTCCTACAATGAGCAGTTCTTC. The chain carries TRBV25-1 and TRBJ2-1; D ambiguous. The CDR3 is 13 amino acids. V gave up 10 bases and J gave up 0 bases, with 10 bases separating them. The germline V gene encodes CDR1 MGHDK and CDR2 SYGVNS.

The chain couples TRBV27 to TRBJ2-1; 9 nucleotides match TRBD1. The CDR3 contains 13 residues. Germline V lookup: CDR1 MNHEY, CDR2 SMNVEV (reference sequence). With V trimmed by 3 bases and J by 7 bases, 1 base remained unmatched. CDR3 coding DNA: TGTGCCAGCAGTTTCGACAGGGGGAATGAGCAGTTCTTC. Protein sequence: CASSFDRGNEQFF.

V usage is TRBV7-9 and J usage is TRBJ2-7, with D unclear. V lost 5 bases and J 2 bases, leaving 16 bases between the germline ends. CDR1 is SEHNR, CDR2 FQNEAQ, per germline (reference sequence). This CDR3 is 15 amino acids long. CDR3 nucleotide sequence: TGTGCCAGCAGCAACCGGTTGGTCTACCCCTACGAGCAGTACTTC. Its translation is CASSNRLVYPYEQYF.

This CDR3 reads CASSSYLSSGRNNEQFF. The CDR3 coding sequence is TGTGCCAGCAGCTCTTATCTTTCTAGCGGGAGAAACAATGAGCAGTTCTTC. This sequence joins TRBV5-6 and TRBJ2-1; 10 bases fit TRBD2. This CDR3 has 17 amino acids. The V gene end was trimmed by 3 bases and the J gene end by 5 bases; junction bases not matched to a gene: 11. Germline lookup yields CDR1 SGHDT and CDR2 YYEEEE. Variable domain in full (rest from reference TRBV5-6 and TRBJ2-1): DAGVTQSPTHLIKTRGQQVTLRCSPKSGHDTVSWYQQALGQGPQFIFQYYEEEERQRGNFPDRFSGHQFPNYSSELNVNALLLGDSALYLCASSSYLSSGRNNEQFFGPGTRLTVL.

The rearrangement uses TRBV9 and TRBJ1-1, with D hard to call. V gave up 1 base and J gave up 3 bases, with 7 bases separating them. The CDR3 runs to 13 residues. In germline, CDR1 is SGDLS, CDR2 YYNGEE. This CDR3 reads CASSVSSYTEAFF. The CDR3 coding sequence is TGTGCCAGCAGCGTAAGCTCTTACACTGAAGCTTTCTTT. Together with reference TRBV9 and TRBJ1-1, the CDR3 gives the full variable domain: DSGVTQTPKHLITATGQRVTLRCSPRSGDLSVYWYQQSLDQGLQFLIQYYNGEERAKGNILERFSAQQFPDLHSELNLSSLELGDSALYFCASSVSSYTEAFFGQGTRLTVV.

J is TRBJ1-2 and V is TRBV9; possible D gene TRBD1, 5 bases. Trimming removed 0 bases at V and 2 bases at J, with 11 bases between. Germline V gives CDR1 SGDLS, CDR2 YYNGEE. This CDR3 comprises 15 residues. The CDR3 loop is CASSVGAGLNYGYTF. The CDR3 region has the DNA TGTGCCAGCAGCGTAGGGGCAGGGTTAAACTATGGCTACACCTTC.

The chain has TRBV18 and TRBJ2-4, with D hard to call. Between the trimmed V and J ends, which lost 2 bases and 3 bases, there was a span of 8 bases. CDR1 is KGHSH and CDR2 is LQKENI in the germline V gene. The CDR3 is 14 residues long. The chain's CDR3 is CASSPSNRKNIQYF. The CDR3 DNA follows: TGTGCCAGCTCACCATCTAACCGCAAAAACATTCAGTACTTC.

J is TRBJ2-1 and V is TRBV30; 8 bases fit TRBD2. The CDR3 length is 14 residues. The ends lost 0 bases at V and 8 bases at J; junction bases unmatched: 6. CDR1 and CDR2 (germline): GTSNPN, SVGIG (reference sequence). Here the CDR3 reads CAWSVAGVSDEQFF. The CDR3 DNA reads as TGTGCCTGGAGTGTAGCGGGAGTTTCAGATGAGCAGTTCTTC.

J is TRBJ2-7 and V is TRBV2; TRBD2 matches 8 bases. The CDR3 runs 14 residues. The germline gives CDR1 SNHLY, CDR2 FYNNEI. The junction had 9 bases not matched to a gene; V was cut back by 5 bases and J by 6 bases. The CDR3 DNA reads TGTGCCAGCAGTAAAGAAAAGGCGGGGGGCGAGCAGTACTTC. Protein sequence: CASSKEKAGGEQYF.

The chain uses TRBV18 and TRBJ2-4, with D hard to call. Germline lookup yields CDR1 KGHSH and CDR2 LQKENI. V was pared by 6 bases and J by 0 bases, with 12 bases between. The CDR3 runs to 15 residues. The CDR3 nucleotides read TGTGCCAGCTCTCCCCCCACTATAGCCAAAAACATTCAGTACTTC. Protein sequence: CASSPPTIAKNIQYF.

The chain uses TRBV5-1 and TRBJ2-3; D call uncertain. Germline V lookup: CDR1 SGHRS, CDR2 YFSETQ. The ends were cut back, 0 bases at V and 5 bases at J, with 4 bases in the middle. CDR3 length: 12 residues. The CDR3 sequence is CASSLERDTQYF. CDR3 bases: TGCGCCAGCAGCTTGGAGAGAGATACGCAGTATTTT.